The 9 T cell receptor beta chains below come from one sample, sequenced in a study of human T cells and chemical hapten exposure. TCRdb re-analysed the RACE reads in MiXCR, keeping a single row per CDR3 protein. Among 240,000 or so distinct CDR3 sequences listed, approximately 8.6% were seen once. The time point here: pre-sensitization, week 0. The sample's treatment: therapeutic diphenylcyclopropenone sensitization with weekly scalp DPC. The sequences come from whole blood, collected in connection with sensitization to the hapten diphenylcyclopropenone (DPC). The receptors were sampled from a woman in her thirties or forties with alopecia areata. Some clones in this sample may be carry-over from other donors' samples.

A few counts support this clonotype. The chain is built from TRBV28 and TRBJ1-5; D remains ambiguous. The germline V gene has CDR1 MDHEN and CDR2 SYDVKM. This CDR3 has 14 residues. V lost 4 bases to trimming and J lost 2 bases, with 9 bases between them. The CDR3 coding sequence is TGTGCCAGCAGTTGGTCCGATGGCAATCAGCCCCAGCATTTT. This gives the protein CASSWSDGNQPQHF.

The gene calls are TRBV7-9 and TRBJ1-1; no firm D call. Germline V gene lookup returns CDR1 SEHNR and CDR2 FQNEAQ (reference sequence). V was pared by 1 base and J by 0 bases, with 9 bases between. CDR3 length: 15 amino acids. CDR3 sequence: CASSLGTSMNTEAFF. As DNA, the CDR3 is TGTGCCAGCAGCTTAGGAACCAGCATGAACACTGAAGCTTTCTTT.

This chain uses TRBV5-1 with TRBJ2-3; possible D gene TRBD2, 5 bases. The germline CDR1 and CDR2 sequences are SGHRS and YFSETQ. The CDR3 has 13 residues. Trimming stripped 1 base from V and 6 bases from J, with 9 bases between. This chain's CDR3 is CASSLRGKDTQYF. CDR3 DNA sequence: TGCGCCAGCAGCTTGCGGGGAAAGGATACGCAGTATTTT.

The table lists this clonotype with a few counts. This chain joins TRBV21-1 and TRBJ1-5; TRBD1 is taken as the D call from the table, unchecked against the DNA. TRBV21-1 represents a pseudogene. The CDR3 totals 17 residues. In DNA form, the CDR3 reads TGTGCCAGCAGCAAAGTAGGTAGGGCAGGGGGCAATCAGCCCCAGCATTTT. It codes for CASSKVGRAGGNQPQHF.

This clonotype was observed a handful of times. The V call is TRBV29-1, the J call TRBJ1-5; TRBD1 might be the D (6 bases). Germline assignment: CDR1 SQVTM and CDR2 ANQGSEA. V shed 6 bases and J shed 3 bases, with 12 bases lying between them. The CDR3 has 13 amino acids. Here the CDR3 reads CSVAQGINQPQHF. As DNA, the CDR3 is TGCAGCGTGGCTCAGGGGATCAATCAGCCCCAGCATTTT.

This clonotype occurred many times. The chain recombines TRBV24-1 with TRBJ2-2; D call uncertain. In germline, CDR1 is KGHDR, CDR2 SFDVKD. CDR3 length equals 16 residues. V dropped 2 bases and J dropped 2 bases, with 11 bases sitting between them. For the CDR3, the DNA is TGTGCCACCAGTGATTCGCCCAAAACTAACACCGGGGAGCTGTTTTTT. It encodes CATSDSPKTNTGELFF.

This clonotype has ten or more counts. The rearrangement uses TRBV6-2 or TRBV6-3 and TRBJ1-2; TRBD1 aligns across 8 bases. CDR1 and CDR2 (germline): MNHEY, SVGEGT. This CDR3 has 15 amino acids. J was trimmed by 4 bases and V by 5 bases; bases with no gene match: 9. CDR3 bases: TGTGCCAGCAGTAACCGGGACAGGCATATCTATGGCTACACCTTC. Translation gives CASSNRDRHIYGYTF.

This clonotype was recorded many times. Written as DNA, the CDR3 is TGTGCCAGCAGCTTAGTACCAGGGGAAAAACTGTTTTTT. Protein product: CASSLVPGEKLFF. The chain recombines TRBV7-2 with TRBJ1-4; possible D gene TRBD1, 5 bases. The CDR3 is made up of 13 amino acids. Germline assignment: CDR1 SGHTA and CDR2 FQGNSA. The V gene lost 1 base and the J gene lost 8 bases, with 8 bases spanning the gap.

Regarding this clonotype: This may be a read error: a much more frequent sequence differs by one nucleotide. The rearrangement joins TRBV7-9 to TRBJ2-1, with D hard to call. The CDR3 length is 14 residues. Germline loops: CDR1 SEHNR, CDR2 FQNEAQ (reference sequence). CDR3 sequence: CASSFTKSSVGQLF. The DNA of the CDR3 is TGTGCCAGCAGCTTCACCAAGTCGAGCGTAGGGCAGTTGTTC.